These T cell receptor beta chains were read from a single sample in a study of T-cell reconstitution after alpha-beta-depleted transplantation in children. MiXCR, applied by TCRdb to the PCR reads, yields one record per CDR3 protein. The table has around 600,000 distinct CDR3 sequences, over 9.5% seen once; the top ten hold roughly 4%. This sample comprised PBMCs from the stem cell graft donor, obtained from the stem cell graft. All receptors come from a human donor who donated a stem cell graft to a child with acute myeloid leukemia. Each CDR3 is given with its conserved first and last residue. Each record gives: D gene, clone size, V gene, J gene, CDR3 DNA, CDR3 protein. A D gene is named only where the DNA matches it firmly. Size is stated for part of the rows, as once, few or many counts, or as a class when the clone is expanded.

>NA|NA|TRBV6-5|TRBJ1-1
TGTGCCAGCCGGGCACCTCACACTGAAGCTTTCTTT
CASRAPHTEAFF
>NA|few|TRBV27|TRBJ2-3
TGTGCCAGCAGTTTATCTTTAGCGAGGGATACGCAGTATTTT
CASSLSLARDTQYF
>TRBD1|NA|TRBV15|TRBJ1-5
TGTGCCACCAGCGGACTGACAGGGGGCAATCAGCCCCAGCATTTT
CATSGLTGGNQPQHF
>NA|many|TRBV5-1|TRBJ2-3
TGCGCCAGCAGCTTGTTTCAGGCAGATACGCAGTATTTT
CASSLFQADTQYF
>NA|NA|TRBV7-9|TRBJ2-2
TGTGCCAGCAGCTGGGGAGGACTTGCGAGGAACACCGGGGAGCTGTTTTTT
CASSWGGLARNTGELFF
>NA|many|TRBV15|TRBJ1-1
TGTGCCACCAGCAGAGTGGAGGGGGTGAACACTGAAGCTTTCTTT
CATSRVEGVNTEAFF
>NA|few|TRBV4-2|TRBJ2-6
TGTGCCAGCAGCCAATCAAGCACTGGGGCCAACGTCCTGACTTTC
CASSQSSTGANVLTF
>NA|few|TRBV18|TRBJ2-5
TGTGCCAGCTCACCAGTACAGGGCGGGGAGACCCAGTACTTC
CASSPVQGGETQYF
>TRBD1|NA|TRBV27|TRBJ1-2
TGTGCCAGCAGTTTGAATACAGGGGGTGGCTATGGCTACACCTTC
CASSLNTGGGYGYTF
>NA|few|TRBV3-1|TRBJ2-4
TGTGCCAGCAGCCAAGACGGACGGAGCATTCAGTACTTC
CASSQDGRSIQYF
>TRBD2|many|TRBV20-1|TRBJ2-5
TGCAGTGCTGCCGGGACTAGCGGGATTCTGACCCAGTACTTC
CSAAGTSGILTQYF
>NA|many|TRBV6-2/TRBV6-3|TRBJ2-7
TGTGCCAGCAGCCCCCCGCTCAGCCGGGACTCTTATAACTACGAGCAGTACTTC
CASSPPLSRDSYNYEQYF
>NA|NA|TRBV2|TRBJ2-2
TGTGCCATCTGCCCCCTCCGGGGACCCGGTGCGAACACCGGGGAGCTGTTTTTT
CAICPLRGPGANTGELFF
>NA|NA|TRBV6-5|TRBJ2-7
TGTGCCAGCAGTTCCCTAGAGGGGCCGGGGTTCTACGAGCAGTACTTC
CASSSLEGPGFYEQYF
>TRBD1|few|TRBV5-6|TRBJ2-3
TGTGCCAGCAGCAAAACAGGGGGCACAGATACGCAGTATTTT
CASSKTGGTDTQYF
>NA|NA|TRBV7-2|TRBJ2-2
TGTGCCAGCAGCTTAAGGATAGCGGCAACCACCGGGGAGCTGTTTTTT
CASSLRIAATTGELFF
>TRBD2|NA|TRBV24-1|TRBJ2-1
TGTGCCACCAGTGCTACCGGGACTAGCGTCTATGAGCAGTTCTTC
CATSATGTSVYEQFF
>NA|NA|TRBV29-1|TRBJ1-3
TGCAGCGTTGCACAGCCAAACTCTGGAAACACCATATATTTT
CSVAQPNSGNTIYF
>NA|many|TRBV3-1|TRBJ2-4
TGTGCCAGCAGCCAAGGAACCGGGCCTAAAAACATTCAGTACTTC
CASSQGTGPKNIQYF
>TRBD1|few|TRBV3-1|TRBJ1-1
TGTGCCAGCAGCTCCGAGGGGGCCCTGAACACTGAAGCTTTCTTT
CASSSEGALNTEAFF
>TRBD1|few|TRBV7-9|TRBJ2-7
TGTGCCAGCAGCTTGGGTGGACAGGGTCGATACGAGCAGTACTTC
CASSLGGQGRYEQYF
>TRBD2|many|TRBV15|TRBJ2-2
TGTGCCACCAGCAGAGATGTGGGCGGGAGCAGGGAGCTGTTTTTT
CATSRDVGGSRELFF
>NA|few|TRBV20-1|TRBJ2-7
TGCAGTGCTAGAGATTCCGGCCTAACCGCATTGGGCGAGCAGTACTTC
CSARDSGLTALGEQYF
>TRBD2|NA|TRBV28|TRBJ2-3
TGTGCCAGCGGGACTAGCGGGATCCCAGATACGCAGTATTTT
CASGTSGIPDTQYF
>TRBD2|few|TRBV20-1|TRBJ2-1
TGCAGTGCTAGAGATTTTCGGGACACCACAGCGGGAGGCCTCTCCTACAATGAGCAGTTCTTC
CSARDFRDTTAGGLSYNEQFF
>TRBD1|few|TRBV5-1|TRBJ2-7
TGCGCCAGCAGCCCATCGACAGGGACCTACGAGCAGTACTTC
CASSPSTGTYEQYF
>NA|NA|TRBV28|TRBJ1-1
TGTGCCAGCAGTGCGAATGGGGGAGGGGACACTGAAGCTTTCTTT
CASSANGGGDTEAFF
>NA|many|TRBV7-9|TRBJ2-7
TGTGCCAGCAGCTCCGCGGCCGGGGAGCAGTACTTC
CASSSAAGEQYF
>NA|NA|TRBV6-2/TRBV6-3|TRBJ1-2
TGTGCCAGCAGTTCCCCGTCGGGGGGATTTTATGGCTACACCTTC
CASSSPSGGFYGYTF
>NA|few|TRBV27|TRBJ1-2
TGTGCCAGCAGTTTCGGGGAAACTAACTATGGCTACACCTTC
CASSFGETNYGYTF
>TRBD1|few|TRBV12-3/TRBV12-4|TRBJ1-2
TGTGCCAGCAGTGGGACAGCCAACTATGGCTACACCTTC
CASSGTANYGYTF
>NA|few|TRBV20-1|TRBJ1-4
TGCAGTGCCTTAGACAGAGCTAATGAAAAACTGTTTTTT
CSALDRANEKLFF
>TRBD1|many|TRBV2|TRBJ1-5
TGTGCCAGCAGGGAGGGGACAGGAGGGTATCAGCCCCAGCATTTT
CASREGTGGYQPQHF
>NA|many|TRBV24-1|TRBJ1-1
TGTGCCACCAGTGATTCGCGAACCTCTGAAGCTTTCTTT
CATSDSRTSEAFF
>NA|NA|TRBV5-5|TRBJ2-7
TGTGCCAGCAGCTTGGAGGGGTTCAACTACGAGCAGTACTTC
CASSLEGFNYEQYF
>NA|many|TRBV7-9|TRBJ1-6
TGTGCCAGCAGCAAACAGGATAATTCACCCCTCCACTTT
CASSKQDNSPLHF
>NA|NA|TRBV3-1|TRBJ2-1
TGTGCCAGCACCCAGTCGGATGAGCAGTTCTTC
CASTQSDEQFF
>NA|many|TRBV20-1|TRBJ2-5
TGCAGTGCTATTAGGGGGCAAGAGACCCAGTACTTC
CSAIRGQETQYF
>NA|NA|TRBV14|TRBJ2-7
TGTGCCAGCAGCCAAGGACTGGTCCGTGGTGAGCAGTACTTC
CASSQGLVRGEQYF
>NA|few|TRBV7-2|TRBJ2-5
TGTGCCAGCAGCCCCTACGGGACCCAGTACTTC
CASSPYGTQYF
>NA|few|TRBV6-4|TRBJ2-1
TGTGCCACAGCCCGGACTCCGAACGAGCAGTTCTTC
CATARTPNEQFF
>NA|NA|TRBV28|TRBJ2-1
TGTGCCAGCAGTTCCTCCCCCATCAATGAGCAGTTCTTC
CASSSSPINEQFF
>TRBD2|few|TRBV20-1|TRBJ2-5
TGCAGTGCTATTAGCGGGGCCCTAGATACCCAGTACTTC
CSAISGALDTQYF
>NA|NA|TRBV7-2|TRBJ2-7
TGTGCCAGCAGCCCAGCCCGGATGGGTCTGTACTTC
CASSPARMGLYF
>NA|NA|TRBV14|TRBJ2-2
TGTGCCAGCAGCCAACAATGGGGACGCCTGAGGACCGGGGAGCTGTTTTTT
CASSQQWGRLRTGELFF
>TRBD1|many|TRBV6-2/TRBV6-3|TRBJ2-3
TGTGCCAGCAGGGGCCTTGGGACAGGGTTCACAGATACGCAGTATTTT
CASRGLGTGFTDTQYF
>TRBD2|NA|TRBV25-1|TRBJ2-3
TGTGCCAGCAGTGAATATGAGGGGGTTAGCGGGAACCCCACAGATACGCAGTATTTT
CASSEYEGVSGNPTDTQYF
>NA|few|TRBV20-1|TRBJ2-5
TGCAGTGCGCCCGCGGACGGGTACCAAGAGACCCAGTACTTC
CSAPADGYQETQYF
>NA|NA|TRBV3-1|TRBJ2-2
TGTGCCAGCAGCCAAGTTCAGAGCGGACAAGCCACCGGGGAGCTGTTTTTT
CASSQVQSGQATGELFF
>TRBD2|NA|TRBV4-3|TRBJ2-1
TGCGCCAGCAGCCAAGAGAGAGTAGGGACTAGCGGGAGAAAGAATGAGCAGTTCTTC
CASSQERVGTSGRKNEQFF
>NA|NA|TRBV29-1|TRBJ2-5
TGCAGCCCCGGACAGTCTGACCAAGGGACCCAGTACTTC
CSPGQSDQGTQYF
>TRBD2|NA|TRBV20-1|TRBJ2-7
TGCAGTGCTAGACCCGGGACTAGCGGGATTTACGAGCAGTACTTC
CSARPGTSGIYEQYF
>NA|many|TRBV5-1|TRBJ1-5
TGTGCCAGCAGCTTAGGGGGGGGCAATCAGCCCCAGCATTTT
CASSLGGGNQPQHF
>NA|many|TRBV12-3/TRBV12-4|TRBJ1-1
TGTGCCAGCATGGACAGTTCTCGTGGCGCTGAAGCTTTCTTT
CASMDSSRGAEAFF
>TRBD2|NA|TRBV6-1|TRBJ2-1
TGTGCCACCGACGCGCCGGGACTAGCGGGAGGGAATGAGCAGTTCTTC
CATDAPGLAGGNEQFF
>NA|few|TRBV28|TRBJ1-3
TGTGCCAGCAAAAACGCGGACTCTGGAAACACCATATATTTT
CASKNADSGNTIYF
>NA|many|TRBV20-1|TRBJ2-1
TGCAGTGCTAGAACAGGGCTAGCGGTCCACAATGAGCAGTTCTTC
CSARTGLAVHNEQFF